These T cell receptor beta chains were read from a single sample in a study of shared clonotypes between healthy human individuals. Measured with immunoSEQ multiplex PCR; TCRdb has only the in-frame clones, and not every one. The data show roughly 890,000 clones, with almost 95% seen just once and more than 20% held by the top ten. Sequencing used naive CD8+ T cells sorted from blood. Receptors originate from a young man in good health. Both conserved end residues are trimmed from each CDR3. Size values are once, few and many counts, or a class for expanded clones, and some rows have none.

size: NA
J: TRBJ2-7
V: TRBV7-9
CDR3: ASSLGTTYEQY

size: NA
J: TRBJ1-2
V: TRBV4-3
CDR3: ASSQAQGAGDGYT

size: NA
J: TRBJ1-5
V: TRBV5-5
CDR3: ASSLGGISNQPQH

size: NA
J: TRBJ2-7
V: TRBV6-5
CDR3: ASSLGQFYEQY

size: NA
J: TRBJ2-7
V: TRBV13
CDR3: ASSLRQGAHEQY

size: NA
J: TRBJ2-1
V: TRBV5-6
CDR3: ASSVRAEGGRDYNEQF

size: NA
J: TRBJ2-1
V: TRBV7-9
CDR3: ASSSFRGGTYNEQF

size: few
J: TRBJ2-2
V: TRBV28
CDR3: ASSSTPTGELF

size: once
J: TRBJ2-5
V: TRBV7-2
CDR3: ASSLPSAAGGTGEETQY

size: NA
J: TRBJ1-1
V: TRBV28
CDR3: ASSFVLEGLNTEAF

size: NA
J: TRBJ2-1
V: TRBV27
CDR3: ASSFLDEQF

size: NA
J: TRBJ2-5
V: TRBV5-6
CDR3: ASSAKLGQGQVQETQY

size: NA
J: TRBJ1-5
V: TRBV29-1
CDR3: SVEDRGEPQH